One sample yielded the 18 T cell receptor beta chains listed below, sequenced in a study of a mutant IDH1 vaccine in newly diagnosed glioma (TCRdb year 2021). Sample time point, as interpreted from the label and publication: week 5, during vaccination. Every vaccine dose consisted of 300 ug of a 20-mer mutant IDH1 peptide in Montanide, administered subcutaneously together with topical imiquimod. The library was made by the immunoSEQ multiplex PCR assay. TCRdb took this table from immuneACCESS and kept in-frame rearrangements with V and J called. Such tables lack part of the clones; where checked against another copy, unresolved V genes explain under half of the gap, and the rest is unexplained. Present in this sample are approximately 35,000 clones, roughly 54% of which were seen just once. 8% to 13% of the sample comes from the top ten. These receptors' antigens are unknown. This material consisted of PBMCs, taken from a glioma patient whose treatment included an IDH1 peptide vaccine. These receptors originate from a woman between 18 and 30 years old with glioma.

The chain couples TRBV6-4 to TRBJ1-4; TRBD1 matches at 9 bases. This CDR3 has 16 amino acids. Trimming cost V 2 bases and J 7 bases; bases outside gene matches: 8. The germline V gene has CDR1 MRHNA and CDR2 SNTAGT. CDR3 amino acids: CASSDGTGRGTEKLFF. DNA of the CDR3: TGTGCCAGCAGTGACGGGACAGGGAGGGGGACTGAAAAACTGTTTTTT.

The chain uses TRBV27 and TRBJ2-6, with 11 bases that match TRBD1. Germline assignment: CDR1 MNHEY and CDR2 SMNVEV (reference sequence). Germline trimming cut 7 bases from V and 0 bases from J; bases unmatched to any gene: 17. The CDR3 loop spans 21 amino acids. The CDR3 nucleotides read TGTGCCAGCATGCGGACAGGGGGCGCGTCGGTTTACTCCTCTGGGGCCAACGTCCTGACTTTC. Translated: CASMRTGGASVYSSGANVLTF.

The chain couples TRBV27 to TRBJ2-5; 8 nucleotides line up with TRBD1. Germline CDR1 and CDR2: MNHEY and SMNVEV (reference sequence). V shed 9 bases and J 4 bases; nucleotides not matched to a gene: 10. This CDR3 contains 14 residues. The CDR3 is CASRSAGGGETQYF. DNA for the CDR3: TGTGCCAGTCGCAGCGCAGGGGGCGGAGAGACCCAGTACTTC.

V and J are TRBV7-9 and TRBJ2-3, with a possible D match to TRBD1 (5 bases). V dropped 0 bases and J dropped 1 base, with 14 bases sitting between them. Germline CDR1 reads SEHNR; CDR2 reads FQNEAQ (reference sequence). This CDR3 is built from 17 residues. The CDR3 reads CASSLAVQGLGTDTQYF. DNA of the CDR3: TGTGCCAGCAGCTTAGCGGTCCAGGGTCTCGGCACAGATACGCAGTATTTT.

The rearrangement links TRBV2 to TRBJ1-5, with a possible D match to TRBD1 (5 bases). Germline V gene data show CDR1 as SNHLY and CDR2 as FYNNEI. The CDR3 length is 14 residues. V was cut by 2 bases and J by 3 bases, with 8 bases left in between. The DNA of the CDR3 is TGTGCCAGCAGTGAATCAGGGTACAATCAGCCCCAGCATTTT. It specifies CASSESGYNQPQHF.

V usage is TRBV6-1 and J usage is TRBJ1-2, with D unresolved. Germline CDR1 reads MNHNS; CDR2 reads SASEGT. This CDR3 spans 13 amino acids. Trimming shortened V by 1 base and J by 7 bases, and 10 bases separated the two germline ends. CDR3 sequence: CASSEVPTGGYTF. The CDR3 nucleotides are TGTGCCAGCAGTGAAGTCCCGACGGGTGGCTACACCTTC.

This clone showed up just a few times. This chain connects TRBV19 to TRBJ2-3, with D possibly TRBD1 on 7 matching bases. This CDR3 region has 15 residues. The germline V gene encodes CDR1 LNHDA and CDR2 SQIVND (reference sequence). V was pared by 10 bases and J by 2 bases, with 19 bases between. For the CDR3, the DNA is TGTGCCACAGGGGGGAGGAGCGGGCTCACAGATACGCAGTATTTT. This translates into CATGGRSGLTDTQYF.

The rearrangement uses TRBV7-6 and TRBJ1-5; a weak D match, TRBD1 (6 bases). The germline gives CDR1 SGHVS, CDR2 FNYEAQ. The CDR3 has 16 amino acids. V lost 6 bases and J 2 bases, leaving 17 bases between the germline ends. The CDR3 DNA reads as TGTGCCAGCAGTCTTGGGGGCCCCGTAGGCAATCAGCCCCAGCATTTT. Its translation is CASSLGGPVGNQPQHF. Looking up the rest from reference TRBV7-6 and TRBJ1-5 gives the full variable domain: GAGVSQSPRYKVTKRGQDVALRCDPISGHVSLYWYRQALGQGPEFLTYFNYEAQQDKSGLPNDRFSAERPEGSISTLTIQRTEQRDSAMYRCASSLGGPVGNQPQHFGDGTRLSIL.

The chain has TRBV19 and TRBJ1-4; tentative D call: TRBD1 (5 bases). The CDR3 has 13 residues. Trimming pared 3 bases from V and 10 bases from J, leaving 12 bases between. Looked up from germline, CDR1 is LNHDA and CDR2 is SQIVND (reference sequence). The CDR3 DNA follows: TGTGCCAGTAGTATCGGGGGTGGGAGAAAACTGTTTTTT. Its protein product is CASSIGGGRKLFF.

The chain uses TRBV5-1 and TRBJ2-1; tentatively, D is TRBD2 (5 bases). Germline V gene lookup returns CDR1 SGHRS and CDR2 YFSETQ. With 3 bases removed from V and 9 bases from J, the gap between germline ends came to 19 bases. The CDR3 totals 15 residues. CDR3 in amino acids: CASSSGLTLGAEQFF. The CDR3 nucleotides read TGCGCCAGCAGCTCTGGACTCACCCTAGGCGCTGAGCAGTTCTTC.

The chain links TRBV19 to TRBJ2-3; no firm D call. V lost 9 bases and J 2 bases, leaving 18 bases between the germline ends. The germline V gene encodes CDR1 LNHDA and CDR2 SQIVND (reference sequence). This CDR3 is built from 15 residues. The CDR3 nucleotides are TGTGCCAGCTCTAGTTACCCGGGCCTCACAGATACGCAGTATTTT. Its protein product is CASSSYPGLTDTQYF. The whole variable domain, filled in from reference TRBV19 and TRBJ2-3, reads DGGITQSPKYLFRKEGQNVTLSCEQNLNHDAMYWYRQDPGQGLRLIYYSQIVNDFQKGDIAEGYSVSREKKESFPLTVTSAQKNPTAFYLCASSSYPGLTDTQYFGPGTRLTVL.

This clone appeared once. The J gene is TRBJ2-5, the V gene TRBV18; TRBD2 might be the D (6 bases). This CDR3 spans 16 amino acids. V lost 2 bases and J 5 bases, leaving 18 bases between the germline ends. Germline V lookup: CDR1 KGHSH, CDR2 LQKENI. The CDR3 DNA reads TGTGCCAGCTCACCAGTGCTACTAGCAATTTCTGAGACCCAGTACTTC. It codes for CASSPVLLAISETQYF.

The chain joins TRBV30 to TRBJ2-3, with D possibly called TRBD1 or TRBD2 (6 bases each). In germline, CDR1 is GTSNPN, CDR2 SVGIG (reference sequence). There are 14 residues in the CDR3. Trimming took 0 bases from V and 2 from J, leaving 9 bases between them. The CDR3 DNA follows: TGTGCCTGGAGTGTATCGGGGGCCACAGATACGCAGTATTTT. It codes for CAWSVSGATDTQYF. Using reference TRBV30 and TRBJ2-3 for the parts outside the CDR3, the full variable domain is SQTIHQWPATLVQPVGSPLSLECTVEGTSNPNLYWYRQAAGRGLQLLFYSVGIGQISSEVPQNLSASRPQDRQFILSSKKLLLSDSGFYLCAWSVSGATDTQYFGPGTRLTVL.

The chain joins TRBV5-1 to TRBJ2-7; the D gene is possibly TRBD1 (6 bases). The V end lost 1 base, the J end lost 2 bases, and 10 bases lay between the germline ends. The CDR3 sequence is 14 residues long. CDR1 and CDR2 (germline): SGHRS, YFSETQ. The CDR3 DNA sequence: TGCGCCAGCAGCTTGACAGGGACGACCTACGAGCAGTACTTC. It is translated as CASSLTGTTYEQYF.

This clone was seen a handful of times. CDR3 sequence: CASSQVLGREGNTEAFF. The DNA for the CDR3 is TGTGCCAGCAGCCAAGTTTTGGGCAGGGAGGGGAACACTGAAGCTTTCTTT. The chain links TRBV4-2 to TRBJ1-1; tentatively, D is TRBD1 (5 bases). Germline CDR1 LGHNA, CDR2 YNFKEQ. With 1 base removed from V and 1 base from J, the gap between germline ends came to 16 bases. CDR3 length equals 17 residues.

This clone was picked up one time. The chain combines TRBV9 with TRBJ2-3, with TRBD1 matching over 9 bases. V shed 4 bases and J 2 bases; nucleotides not matched to a gene: 8. The CDR3 has 16 amino acids. The V gene's germline CDR1 is SGDLS and CDR2 YYNGEE. The CDR3 loop reads CASSPRQGGTTDTQYF. CDR3 coding DNA: TGTGCCAGCAGCCCCCGACAGGGGGGAACCACAGATACGCAGTATTTT.

The chain carries TRBV30 and TRBJ2-6; unclear D gene. The V gene lost 2 bases and the J gene lost 0 bases, with 14 bases spanning the gap. This CDR3 region has 17 residues. CDR1 GTSNPN and CDR2 SVGIG come from the germline V gene (reference sequence). CDR3 sequence (DNA): TGTGCCTGGAGTTCTGCTCGGAGTTCCTCTGGGGCCAACGTCCTGACTTTC. This gives the protein CAWSSARSSSGANVLTF.

The chain employs TRBV4-1 and TRBJ2-1; D is undetermined. V lost 1 base, J lost 6 bases, and 7 bases lay in between. Germline V gene data show CDR1 as MGHRA and CDR2 as YSYEKL. The CDR3 runs 13 residues. CDR3 amino acids: CASSQVSSNEQFF. CDR3 nucleotide sequence: TGCGCCAGCAGCCAAGTTTCTTCCAATGAGCAGTTCTTC.